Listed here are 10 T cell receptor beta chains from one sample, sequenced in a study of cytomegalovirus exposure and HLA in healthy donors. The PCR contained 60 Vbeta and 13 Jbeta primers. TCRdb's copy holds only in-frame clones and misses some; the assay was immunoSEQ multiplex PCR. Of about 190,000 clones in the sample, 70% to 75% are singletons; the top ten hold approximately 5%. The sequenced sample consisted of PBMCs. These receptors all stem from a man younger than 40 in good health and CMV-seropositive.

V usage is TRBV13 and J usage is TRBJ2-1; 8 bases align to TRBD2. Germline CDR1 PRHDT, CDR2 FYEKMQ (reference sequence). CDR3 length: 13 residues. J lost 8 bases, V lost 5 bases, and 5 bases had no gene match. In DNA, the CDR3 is TGTGCCAGCAGCCCAGGACTAGCCCATGAGCAGTTCTTC. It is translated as CASSPGLAHEQFF.

The CDR3 DNA follows: TGTGCCTGGAGTGTACTGGGACAGGGGGCGGAAGGCTACACCTTC. Residues: CAWSVLGQGAEGYTF. The chain has TRBV30 and TRBJ1-2, with 12 bases identical to TRBD1. Unmatched junction bases numbered 7, after V lost 0 bases and J lost 8 bases. CDR1 and CDR2 (germline): GTSNPN, SVGIG (reference sequence). The CDR3 is 15 amino acids. The entire variable domain, with the rest obtained from reference TRBV30 and TRBJ1-2, is as follows: SQTIHQWPATLVQPVGSPLSLECTVEGTSNPNLYWYRQAAGRGLQLLFYSVGIGQISSEVPQNLSASRPQDRQFILSSKKLLLSDSGFYLCAWSVLGQGAEGYTFGSGTRLTVV.

The CDR3 nucleotides are TGTGCCATCAGTGGCCGACTAGCGGGAGGGCCAACCATAATTTCTGGGGCCAACGTCCTGACTTTC. Translation: CAISGRLAGGPTIISGANVLTF. The genes are TRBV10-3 and TRBJ2-6; 14 bases map to TRBD2. Germline loops: CDR1 ENHRY, CDR2 SYGVKD. This CDR3 has 22 residues. The trim removed 4 bases at V and 1 base at J, leaving 15 bases unmatched.

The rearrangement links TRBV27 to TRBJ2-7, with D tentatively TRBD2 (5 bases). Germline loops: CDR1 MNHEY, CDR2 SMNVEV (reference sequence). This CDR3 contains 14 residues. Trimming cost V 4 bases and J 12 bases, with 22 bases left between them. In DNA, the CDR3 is TGTGCCAGCAGTTCCACGAATAGGGCCGGGGTCGGGTACTTC. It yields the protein CASSSTNRAGVGYF.

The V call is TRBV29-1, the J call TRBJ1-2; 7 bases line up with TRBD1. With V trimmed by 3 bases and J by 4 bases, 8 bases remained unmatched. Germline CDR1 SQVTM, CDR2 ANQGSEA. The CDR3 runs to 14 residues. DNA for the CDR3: TGCAGCGTTGATGGACAGGTTCAGAGCTATGGCTACACCTTC. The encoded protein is CSVDGQVQSYGYTF.

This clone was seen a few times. The CDR3 DNA sequence: TGTGCCAGCATCTCGCGGCCTTCCTACGAGCAGTACTTC. Translated, it gives CASISRPSYEQYF. The chain links TRBV7-2 to TRBJ2-7; D ambiguous. CDR1 and CDR2 (germline): SGHTA, FQGNSA. Trimming shortened V by 7 bases and J by 1 base, and 11 bases separated the two germline ends. CDR3 length: 13 amino acids.

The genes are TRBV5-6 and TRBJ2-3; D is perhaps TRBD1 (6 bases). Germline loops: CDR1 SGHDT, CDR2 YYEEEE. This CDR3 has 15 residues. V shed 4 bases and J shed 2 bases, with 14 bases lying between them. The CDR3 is CASSPTPGATDTQYF. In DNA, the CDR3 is TGTGCCAGCAGCCCCACGCCAGGGGCCACAGATACGCAGTATTTT.

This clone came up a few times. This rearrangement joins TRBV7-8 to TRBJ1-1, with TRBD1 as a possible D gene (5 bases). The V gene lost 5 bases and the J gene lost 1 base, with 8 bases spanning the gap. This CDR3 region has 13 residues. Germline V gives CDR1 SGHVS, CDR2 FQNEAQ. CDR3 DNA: TGTGCCAGCAGCCAAACAGGGAACACTGAAGCTTTCTTT. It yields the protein CASSQTGNTEAFF.

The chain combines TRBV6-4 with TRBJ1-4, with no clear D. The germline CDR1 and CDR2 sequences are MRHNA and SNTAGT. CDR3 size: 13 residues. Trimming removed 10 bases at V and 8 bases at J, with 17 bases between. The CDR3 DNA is TGTGCCACCCCGGTCGACTCCGGCGAAAAACTGTTTTTT. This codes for CATPVDSGEKLFF.

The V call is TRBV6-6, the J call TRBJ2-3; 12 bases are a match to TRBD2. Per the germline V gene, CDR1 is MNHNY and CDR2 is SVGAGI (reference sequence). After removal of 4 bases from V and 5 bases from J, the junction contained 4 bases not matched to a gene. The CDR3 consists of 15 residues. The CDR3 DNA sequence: TGTGCCAGCAGTTTCCGGACTAGCGGGGTAGATACGCAGTATTTT. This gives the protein CASSFRTSGVDTQYF.